Listed below are T cell receptor beta chains from one sample, sequenced in a study of liver allograft versus peripheral blood T cells. TCRdb re-called the reads with MiXCR, one entry per CDR3 protein. Altogether 9,500 to 13,000 distinct CDR3 sequences are present, 19% being singletons, with the ten largest covering 1.5% to 2%. The origin of the receptors is a human patient who had a liver transplant. Part of the T cells may come from the graft donor. The CDR3 runs from the conserved cysteine through the conserved F or W.

>TRBV15|TRBJ1-5
CATSRDAGGPRQPQHF
>TRBV28|TRBJ1-2
CASSFEYDYGYTF
>TRBV6-6|TRBJ2-7
CASSYGGSRSEQYF
>TRBV6-1|TRBJ2-1
CASSSPAGSSYNEQFF
>TRBV28|TRBJ2-7
CASRRTGGYEQYF
>TRBV19|TRBJ1-4
CASSTVAATNEKLFF
>TRBV24-1|TRBJ2-2
CATSDPDSRGTGELFF
>TRBV6-5|TRBJ1-3
CATTIGTGYSGNTIYF
>TRBV19|TRBJ1-4
CASSPGATNEKLFF
>TRBV12-3/TRBV12-4|TRBJ1-4
CASSRGAWGEKLFF
>TRBV19|TRBJ2-2
CASTPWDGIGELFF